These 30 T cell receptor beta chains came from one sample sequenced in a study of blood T cell repertoires in COVID-19. Sequencing used immunoSEQ multiplex PCR; TCRdb keeps in-frame clones, though not all of them. The profile covers some 300,000 clones, with around 87% appearing a single time and around 4.5% taken by the ten largest. What was sequenced was PBMCs or T cells enriched from blood (not recorded which). The receptors were sampled from a woman under 30 with acute COVID-19.

The chain combines TRBV11-2 with TRBJ1-1; 7 bases map to TRBD1. Trimming cost V 5 bases and J 4 bases; bases outside gene matches: 7. CDR1 and CDR2 (germline): SGHAT, FQNNGV. The CDR3 totals 14 residues. The DNA for the CDR3 is TGTGCCAGCAGCCTACGGGACAGACCCACTGAAGCTTTCTTT. Translated, it gives CASSLRDRPTEAFF.

The chain recombines TRBV28 with TRBJ1-2; 11 bases are shared with TRBD1. The CDR3 extends over 18 amino acids. CDR1 and CDR2 (germline): MDHEN, SYDVKM. V was clipped by 6 bases and J by 4 bases; unmatched bases: 16. The CDR3 sequence is CASSDYRDRGGSSYGYTF. The CDR3 DNA is TGTGCCAGCAGCGACTACCGGGACAGGGGGGGATCCTCCTATGGCTACACCTTC.

V is TRBV11-2 and J is TRBJ2-1; 9 bases are a match to TRBD2. Germline V CDR1 and CDR2: SGHAT, FQNNGV. After removal of 6 bases from V and 0 bases from J, the junction contained 9 bases not matched to a gene. This CDR3 spans 17 amino acids. The CDR3 DNA follows: TGTGCCAGCAGTCCAAGGGCGGGAGGGCACTCCTACAATGAGCAGTTCTTC. Its protein product is CASSPRAGGHSYNEQFF.

Of note for this clone: Other DNA sequences within the sample encode an identical CDR3. The chain has TRBV28 and TRBJ1-3, with TRBD1 identical over 11 bases. With V trimmed by 6 bases and J by 2 bases, 6 bases remained unmatched. The CDR3 extends over 16 amino acids. Germline assignment: CDR1 MDHEN and CDR2 SYDVKM. Here the CDR3 reads CASSSPGQGAGNTIYF. The DNA for the CDR3 is TGTGCCAGCAGCTCGCCGGGACAGGGGGCTGGAAACACCATATATTTT.

The chain combines TRBV28 with TRBJ1-3; D not certain. CDR1 and CDR2 (germline): MDHEN, SYDVKM. V was shortened by 3 bases and J by 0 bases, with 9 bases between the two germline ends. The CDR3 is 15 amino acids. The CDR3 here is CASSFRGSSGNTIYF. The CDR3 DNA sequence: TGTGCCAGCAGTTTTAGAGGAAGCTCTGGAAACACCATATATTTT.

This sequence joins TRBV5-4 and TRBJ2-3, with 7 bases matching TRBD1. Germline V gives CDR1 SGHNT, CDR2 YYREEE (reference sequence). Trimming took 0 bases from V and 2 from J; bases not matched to a gene: 6. This CDR3 spans 16 amino acids. In DNA, the CDR3 is TGTGCCAGCAGCTTGGTACGGGACAGAGACACAGATACGCAGTATTTT. This translates into CASSLVRDRDTDTQYF.

The chain employs TRBV5-1 and TRBJ2-7; possibly TRBD1 for D (6 bases). The CDR3 extends over 13 amino acids. V was pared by 4 bases and J by 2 bases, with 10 bases between. Germline lookup yields CDR1 SGHRS and CDR2 YFSETQ. The CDR3 loop reads CASSHRQAYEQYF. Here the CDR3 DNA reads TGCGCCAGCAGCCACCGACAGGCCTACGAGCAGTACTTC.

This chain links TRBV12-3 or TRBV12-4 with TRBJ2-2, with D unclear. Trimming cost V 4 bases and J 5 bases, with 8 bases left between them. CDR3 length: 13 residues. CDR3 amino acids: CASSWLQTGELFF. CDR3 DNA sequence: TGTGCCAGCAGTTGGTTACAGACCGGGGAGCTGTTTTTT.

V gene TRBV28 combines with J gene TRBJ2-2; weak D call: TRBD1 (6 bases). Per the germline V gene, CDR1 is MDHEN and CDR2 is SYDVKM. V was pared by 6 bases and J by 3 bases, with 11 bases between. CDR3 size: 14 residues. The CDR3 here is CASSRDRHTGELFF. CDR3 nucleotides: TGTGCCAGCAGCCGTGACAGGCACACCGGGGAGCTGTTTTTT.

This sequence joins TRBV5-1 and TRBJ2-5; TRBD1 matches 8 bases. With V trimmed by 5 bases and J by 1 base, 13 bases remained unmatched. CDR3 size: 17 residues. The germline CDR1 and CDR2 sequences are SGHRS and YFSETQ. CDR3 nucleotide sequence: TGCGCCAGCAGGTCCGGACAGGGATGGGGCACCCAAGAGACCCAGTACTTC. Translating it yields CASRSGQGWGTQETQYF.

V is TRBV28 and J is TRBJ1-5; a possible D gene is TRBD1 (6 bases). Trimming shortened V by 2 bases and J by 3 bases, and 11 bases separated the two germline ends. The CDR3 is 15 amino acids. The germline V gene has CDR1 MDHEN and CDR2 SYDVKM. The CDR3 is CASSLSNRVNQPQHF. CDR3 nucleotide sequence: TGTGCCAGCAGTTTAAGTAACAGGGTCAATCAGCCCCAGCATTTT.

The CDR3 sequence: CASSARFRTTITDTQYF. DNA of the CDR3: TGTGCCAGCAGCGCCCGTTTCCGGACTACAATCACAGATACGCAGTATTTT. This chain connects TRBV9 to TRBJ2-3; D is possibly TRBD2 (6 bases). The CDR3 length is 17 residues. Germline lookup yields CDR1 SGDLS and CDR2 YYNGEE. The V end lost 3 bases, the J end lost 2 bases, and 19 bases lay between the germline ends.

The chain couples TRBV7-9 to TRBJ1-3; D is ambiguous. V lost 5 bases and J lost 3, with 11 bases in between. The CDR3 contains 14 residues. Germline V gene sequence: CDR1 SEHNR, CDR2 FQNEAQ (reference sequence). The CDR3 loop reads CASSLLRNGNTIYF. In DNA form, the CDR3 reads TGTGCCAGCAGCCTACTGAGGAATGGAAACACCATATATTTT.

This clone showed up just once. The V and J genes are TRBV4-2 and TRBJ1-6; D call uncertain. Trimming cost V 1 base and J 5 bases, with 9 bases left between them. The CDR3 extends over 15 amino acids. Germline-derived CDR1 and CDR2 are LGHNA and YNFKEQ. CDR3 residues: CASSQGQFNNSPLHF. The DNA of the CDR3 is TGTGCCAGCAGCCAAGGGCAGTTCAATAATTCACCCCTCCACTTT.

Comments on this clone: This sample includes further DNA sequences coding for the same CDR3. The chain employs TRBV5-1 and TRBJ2-3; TRBD2 is a possible D gene (6 bases). V gave up 0 bases and J gave up 1 base, with 6 bases separating them. The V gene's germline CDR1 is SGHRS and CDR2 YFSETQ. The CDR3 runs to 14 residues. The CDR3 region is CASSLAGGTDTQYF. For the CDR3, the DNA is TGCGCCAGCAGCTTGGCGGGAGGCACAGATACGCAGTATTTT.

The rearrangement joins TRBV5-1 to TRBJ1-5, with D possibly being TRBD1 (5 bases). The germline gives CDR1 SGHRS, CDR2 YFSETQ. The V gene lost 4 bases and the J gene lost 4 bases, with 18 bases spanning the gap. This CDR3 has 16 amino acids. CDR3 in amino acids: CASSALKPGKNQPQHF. The CDR3 DNA reads TGCGCCAGCAGCGCCCTTAAGCCAGGGAAGAATCAGCCCCAGCATTTT.

The chain couples TRBV19 to TRBJ2-2; D not certain. The germline CDR1 and CDR2 sequences are LNHDA and SQIVND (reference sequence). CDR3 length equals 11 residues. V was shortened by 10 bases and J by 3 bases, with 6 bases between the two germline ends. The CDR3 loop reads CATFYTGELFF. In DNA, the CDR3 is TGTGCCACCTTTTACACCGGGGAGCTGTTTTTT.

The rearrangement joins TRBV11-3 to TRBJ2-1, with 7 nucleotides matching TRBD2. In germline, CDR1 is SGHNT, CDR2 YENEEA. The CDR3 sequence is 14 residues long. J was trimmed by 7 bases and V by 5 bases; bases with no gene match: 8. The CDR3 protein is CASSPRYSGNEQFF. In DNA form, the CDR3 reads TGTGCCAGCAGCCCCCGGTATAGCGGGAATGAGCAGTTCTTC.

The V and J genes are TRBV6-1 and TRBJ2-1, with D tentatively TRBD1 (5 bases). The CDR3 runs 13 residues. CDR1 and CDR2 (germline): MNHNS, SASEGT. The V gene lost 0 bases and the J gene lost 7 bases, with 7 bases spanning the gap. The CDR3 sequence is CASSEANRNEQFF. The CDR3 DNA follows: TGTGCCAGCAGTGAAGCTAACAGGAATGAGCAGTTCTTC.

The chain recombines TRBV19 with TRBJ1-5, with TRBD1 identical over 7 bases. The J segment lost 7 bases and the V segment lost 6 bases, leaving 6 bases of the junction unmatched. CDR3 length: 13 residues. The V gene's germline CDR1 is LNHDA and CDR2 SQIVND (reference sequence). CDR3 coding DNA: TGTGCCAGTAGCAAGGGGGCTGGCCAGCCCCAGCATTTT. It is translated as CASSKGAGQPQHF.

The rearrangement links TRBV28 to TRBJ2-1, with D hard to call. The CDR3 has 16 residues. CDR1 MDHEN and CDR2 SYDVKM come from the germline V gene. Trimming took 6 bases from V and 0 from J, leaving 15 bases between them. The DNA for the CDR3 is TGTGCCAGCAGAAGCGACGGCTCTAACTCCTACAATGAGCAGTTCTTC. It yields the protein CASRSDGSNSYNEQFF.

The rearrangement uses TRBV7-3 and TRBJ2-7; no reliable D call. Between the trimmed V and J ends, which lost 5 bases and 5 bases, there was a span of 13 bases. The germline gives CDR1 SGHTA, CDR2 FQGTGA. The CDR3 is 13 residues long. CDR3 DNA sequence: TGTGCCAGCAGCCGCGGCGCCTACGACGAGCAGTACTTC. Translation gives CASSRGAYDEQYF. Based on the CDR3 plus reference TRBV7-3 and TRBJ2-7, the full variable domain is GAGVSQTPSNKVTEKGKYVELRCDPISGHTALYWYRQSLGQGPEFLIYFQGTGAADDSGLPNDRFFAVRPEGSVSTLKIQRTERGDSAVYLCASSRGAYDEQYFGPGTRLTVT.

The V call is TRBV24-1, the J call TRBJ2-2; 7 nucleotides agree with TRBD1. This CDR3 spans 17 amino acids. The trim removed 3 bases at V and 2 bases at J, leaving 8 bases unmatched. Germline lookup yields CDR1 KGHDR and CDR2 SFDVKD. CDR3 loop: CATSDHRQGGNTGELFF. CDR3 DNA: TGTGCCACCAGTGATCACCGACAGGGCGGTAACACCGGGGAGCTGTTTTTT.

The J gene is TRBJ2-1, the V gene TRBV28; 15 positions match TRBD2. The length of the CDR3 is 15 residues. Germline V gene sequence: CDR1 MDHEN, CDR2 SYDVKM. V was clipped by 6 bases and J by 9 bases; unmatched bases: 6. CDR3 region: CASRPRTSGRAEQFF. In nucleotides, the CDR3 is TGTGCCAGCAGACCAAGGACTAGCGGGAGGGCTGAGCAGTTCTTC.

The J gene is TRBJ2-7, the V gene TRBV15, with 11 bases aligning to TRBD2. Unmatched junction bases numbered 5, after V lost 3 bases and J lost 4 bases. Germline lookup yields CDR1 LNHNV and CDR2 YYDKDF (reference sequence). This CDR3 region has 15 residues. For the CDR3, the DNA is TGTGCCACCAGCAGGCAGCTAGCGGGGGGATACGAGCAGTACTTC. Amino acid sequence: CATSRQLAGGYEQYF. The full variable domain, with the rest looked up from reference TRBV15 and TRBJ2-7, is DAMVIQNPRYQVTQFGKPVTLSCSQTLNHNVMYWYQQKSSQAPKLLFHYYDKDFNNEADTPDNFQSRRPNTSFCFLDIRSPGLGDTAMYLCATSRQLAGGYEQYFGPGTRLTVT.

This sequence joins TRBV11-2 and TRBJ2-7, with 10 bases that match TRBD2. V gave up 6 bases and J gave up 2 bases; unmatched junction bases: 7. This CDR3 has 15 residues. Per the germline V gene, CDR1 is SGHAT and CDR2 is FQNNGV. The CDR3 nucleotides are TGTGCCAGCAGTCCCGGACTAGCGGAACCCTACGAGCAGTACTTC. Its translation is CASSPGLAEPYEQYF.

The rearrangement links TRBV6-2 or TRBV6-3 to TRBJ2-6, with 8 bases matching TRBD1. V shed 4 bases and J 0 bases; nucleotides not matched to a gene: 11. The CDR3 extends over 19 amino acids. Germline assignment: CDR1 MNHEY and CDR2 SVGEGT. The CDR3, as DNA: TGTGCCAGCAGTTCCCTACCGGGACAGGTCCCCTCTGGGGCCAACGTCCTGACTTTC. Its protein is CASSSLPGQVPSGANVLTF.

V and J are TRBV19 and TRBJ1-1, with D unresolved. This CDR3 is 14 amino acids long. Deletions cut 1 base from V and 1 base from J, with 7 bases between. Germline lookup yields CDR1 LNHDA and CDR2 SQIVND (reference sequence). In DNA form, the CDR3 reads TGTGCCAGTAGTATAGCCCCAGGGAACACTGAAGCTTTCTTT. This codes for CASSIAPGNTEAFF.

The CDR3 loop is CASSSGYSGYEQYF. In DNA form, the CDR3 reads TGTGCCAGCAGCTCTGGATACTCGGGCTACGAGCAGTACTTC. The chain joins TRBV9 to TRBJ2-7; D gene unclear. V lost 4 bases and J lost 3, with 14 bases in between. Looked up from germline, CDR1 is SGDLS and CDR2 is YYNGEE. The CDR3 is 14 residues long.

The chain is built from TRBV28 and TRBJ1-1; possibly TRBD1 for D (5 bases). This CDR3 spans 16 amino acids. With 0 bases removed from V and 0 bases from J, the gap between germline ends came to 11 bases. Germline V gene lookup returns CDR1 MDHEN and CDR2 SYDVKM. Here the CDR3 reads CASSLWQGTMNTEAFF. CDR3 DNA: TGTGCCAGCAGTTTATGGCAGGGAACAATGAACACTGAAGCTTTCTTT.